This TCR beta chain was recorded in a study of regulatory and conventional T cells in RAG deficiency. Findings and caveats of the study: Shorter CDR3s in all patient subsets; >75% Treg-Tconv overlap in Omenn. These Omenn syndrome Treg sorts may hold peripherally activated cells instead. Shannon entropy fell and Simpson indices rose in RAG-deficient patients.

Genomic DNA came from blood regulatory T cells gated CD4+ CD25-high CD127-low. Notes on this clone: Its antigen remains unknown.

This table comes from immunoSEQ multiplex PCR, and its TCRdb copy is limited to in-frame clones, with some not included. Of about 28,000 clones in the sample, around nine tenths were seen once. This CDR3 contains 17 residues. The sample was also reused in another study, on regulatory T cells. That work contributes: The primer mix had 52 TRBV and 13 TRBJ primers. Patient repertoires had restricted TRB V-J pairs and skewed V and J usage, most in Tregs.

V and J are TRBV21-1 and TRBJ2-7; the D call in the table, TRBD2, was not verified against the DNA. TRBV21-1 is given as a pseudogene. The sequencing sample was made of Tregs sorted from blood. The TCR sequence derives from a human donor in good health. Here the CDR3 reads CASSDHPTSGGEYEQYF. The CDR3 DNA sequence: TGTGCCAGCAGCGACCACCCAACTAGCGGGGGAGAGTACGAGCAGTACTTC.